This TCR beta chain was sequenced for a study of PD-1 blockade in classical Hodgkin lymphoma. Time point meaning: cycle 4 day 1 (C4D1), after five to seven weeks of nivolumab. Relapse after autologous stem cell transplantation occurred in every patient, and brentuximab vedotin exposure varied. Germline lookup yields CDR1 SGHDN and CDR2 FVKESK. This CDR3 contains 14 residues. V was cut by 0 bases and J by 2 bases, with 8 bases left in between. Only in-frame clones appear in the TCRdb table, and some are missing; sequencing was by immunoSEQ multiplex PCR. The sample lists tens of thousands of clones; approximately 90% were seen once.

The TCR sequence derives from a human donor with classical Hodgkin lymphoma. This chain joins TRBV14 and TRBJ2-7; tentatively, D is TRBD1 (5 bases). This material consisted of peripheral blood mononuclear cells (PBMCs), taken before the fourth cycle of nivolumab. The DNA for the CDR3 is TGTGCCAGCAGCCAAGATGTACAGGCCTACGAGCAGTACTTC. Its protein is CASSQDVQAYEQYF.